The text below deals with one TCR beta chain. The target of this receptor is not known. No base quality values were provided; no much bigger clone lies one nucleotide off. TCRbeta CDR3 regions were amplified from genomic DNA using the immunoSEQ Assay, a bias-controlled multiplex PCR. The published analysis was carried out like this. The number of nucleated cells in each sample was estimated from the amplification of reference gene primers within the assay. To quantify the absolute abundance of each unique TCRbeta CDR3 rearrangement, sequence reads were collapsed and filtered. Productive Simpson clonality was computed per sample as the square root of Simpson's diversity index over productive rearrangements. TCRdb carries this immuneACCESS record with in-frame sequences only. Its versions omit some clonotypes, under half of them owing to an unresolved V gene in the studies checked, with the rest unexplained. V and J calls and clone size are given by that table; D and trimming were obtained from the DNA. A total of some 100,000 clones appear in this sample, roughly 87% of them only once. Roughly 7.4% of the sample rests with the top ten.

The data belong to a study of blood T cell repertoires in COVID-19 (dated by TCRdb to the early 2020s). Broadly, across the study: The collaborator samples originated in the United States, Italy and Spain and spanned the acute and convalescent phases of COVID-19. Sample metadata almost always included a de-identified subject ID, COVID-19 status, age in years and sex. Deeply sampled blood TCRbeta repertoires from subjects exposed to, actively infected with, or recovered from COVID-19 were included in the dataset. The prospective study material was composed of cDNA or gDNA derived from T cells, B-cell-depleted T cells, or PBMCs. The repertoires were released in a freely available public database intended as a resource for research on the immune response to SARS-CoV-2. Where available, HLA class I and class II types were obtained from metadata supplied by the sample provider rather than from assay-based typing. The samples were drawn from two sources: the first 160 participants of the ongoing ImmuneRACE study, and approximately 1,300 subjects contributed by 6 global collaborators. Here is what the overall study found, with its caveats: The quantity of clinical and demographic metadata differed by source and by participant and was supplied without curation.

Between the V and J ends, shortened by 3 bases and 0 bases respectively, the junction contains 9 bases. From the cysteine through the phenylalanine, the CDR3 covers 14 amino acids. Of all the DNA, just the CDR3 is kept, 42 bases in frame from base 1. Each collaborating institution followed its own protocols to collect whole blood in K2EDTA tubes. Collaborator samples were shipped for TCRbeta analysis as frozen whole blood, isolated PBMCs, or DNA extracted from either sample type. The receptor was derived from a man aged 25-40 years in a cohort sampled during active COVID-19. The V and J segments used are TRBV5-3 and TRBJ2-5, and TRBD1 may be the D gene, going by 6 matching bases. Being an ORF, TRBV5-3 has a function that is uncertain. The sequenced material came from peripheral blood. The sequence in DNA is TGTGCCAGAAGCTCGACAGGCAACCAAGAGACCCAGTACTTC. Its translation is CARSSTGNQETQYF.